A selection of T cell receptor beta chains follows, all from one sample in a study of CD8+CD57+ T cells in acquired aplastic anemia. MiXCR was run by TCRdb on the reads, yielding one entry per CDR3 protein. The sample shows 350,000 to 450,000 distinct CDR3 sequences, roughly 64% of them seen only once. The sequenced sample consisted of sorted CD4+, CD8+, or CD8+CD57+ T cells (not recorded which) from PBMCs. These receptors were collected from a human donor in good health, serving as a control. The CDR3 runs from the conserved cysteine through the conserved F or W. The D gene is left open where the match is weak. Only some rows state a clone size, as once, few, many or a class for expanded clones.

TRBJ2-5 | - | TRBV20-1 | 14 | - | CSADRDPDTETQYF | TGCAGTGCAGACCGGGATCCAGATACGGAGACCCAGTACTTC
TRBJ1-2 | - | TRBV4-1 | 13 | many | CASSQLRDTGYTF | TGCGCCAGCAGCCAACTACGGGACACTGGCTACACCTTC
TRBJ2-7 | - | TRBV5-1 | 14 | - | CASSARPSGDEQYF | TGCGCCAGCAGCGCTAGACCGAGTGGAGACGAGCAGTACTTC
TRBJ2-2 | - | TRBV13 | 16 | many | CASSPLIRAATGELFF | TGTGCCAGCAGCCCACTTATCCGGGCTGCCACCGGGGAGCTGTTTTTT
TRBJ2-1 | TRBD2 | TRBV7-2 | 14 | - | CASSRSSGGTQQFF | TGTGCCAGCAGCCGAAGTAGCGGGGGAACACAGCAGTTCTTC
TRBJ1-2 | - | TRBV2 | 13 | - | CASKRTAVYGYTF | TGTGCCAGCAAAAGGACAGCCGTCTATGGCTACACCTTC
TRBJ2-7 | TRBD1 | TRBV29-1 | 14 | once | CSVGRDSLAYDQYF | TGCAGCGTTGGACGGGACAGCCTTGCCTACGATCAGTACTTC
TRBJ2-5 | TRBD2 | TRBV3-1 | 17 | many | CASSSRTSGGRLETQYF | TGTGCCAGCAGCTCCCGGACTAGCGGGGGGCGGTTAGAGACCCAGTACTTC
TRBJ2-1 | - | TRBV7-9 | 13 | once | CASSRPRGDEQFF | TGTGCCAGCAGCCGGCCCCGGGGAGACGAGCAGTTCTTC
TRBJ2-3 | - | TRBV20-1 | 14 | many | CSARSREDTDTQYF | TGCAGTGCTAGAAGCAGGGAGGACACAGATACGCAGTATTTT